These 11 T cell receptor beta chains came from one sample sequenced in a study of glioma-infiltrating T cells. TCR alpha and beta CDR3 regions were amplified from RNA using iRepertoire nested multiplex PCR. MiXCR, run by TCRdb on the multiplex PCR reads, gives a single entry per CDR3 protein. The sample lists about 130,000 distinct CDR3 sequences, about 23% occurring once. Sequencing was done on a sample of glioma tissue, nonneoplastic brain tissue, or PBMCs (not recorded which). Every receptor here comes from a human donor with low-grade glioma or glioblastoma, undergoing nonglioma brain surgery, or in good health (not recorded which).

J is TRBJ2-2 and V is TRBV4-1; TRBD2 matches at 9 bases. This CDR3 comprises 16 residues. V gave up 1 base and J gave up 4 bases; unmatched junction bases: 4. Germline CDR1 is MGHRA and CDR2 is YSYEKL. This CDR3 reads CASSQALAGFTGELFF. DNA for the CDR3: TGCGCCAGCAGCCAAGCACTAGCGGGTTTCACCGGGGAGCTGTTTTTT.

V usage is TRBV11-2 and J usage is TRBJ2-7; D is undetermined. The ends were cut back, 7 bases at V and 4 bases at J, with 11 bases in the middle. The CDR3 is made up of 12 amino acids. Per the germline V gene, CDR1 is SGHAT and CDR2 is FQNNGV. The CDR3 sequence is CASNPRPYEQYF. The CDR3 DNA sequence: TGTGCCAGCAACCCACGTCCGTACGAGCAGTACTTC.

This clonotype was recorded at least ten times. V is TRBV7-9 and J is TRBJ1-2; TRBD1 matches at 12 bases. Germline V lookup: CDR1 SEHNR, CDR2 FQNEAQ (reference sequence). The CDR3 is made up of 13 amino acids. V was pared by 7 bases and J by 5 bases, with 2 bases of the junction left unmatched. The chain's CDR3 is CASTGQGAYGYTF. CDR3 DNA: TGTGCCAGCACGGGACAGGGGGCGTATGGCTACACCTTC.

This clonotype came up many times. The rearrangement joins TRBV28 to TRBJ2-1; 14 bases fit TRBD2. The CDR3 is 16 amino acids. Germline V CDR1 and CDR2: MDHEN, SYDVKM. The junction had 6 bases not matched to a gene; V was cut back by 3 bases and J by 8 bases. The CDR3 DNA sequence: TGTGCCAGCAGTTTGGGGGGACTAGCGGGAGTATATGAGCAGTTCTTC. Translating gives CASSLGGLAGVYEQFF.

This sequence joins TRBV29-1 and TRBJ2-1; D is possibly TRBD2 (6 bases). The CDR3 extends over 13 amino acids. Germline V gene sequence: CDR1 SQVTM, CDR2 ANQGSEA. V was shortened by 8 bases and J by 6 bases, with 17 bases between the two germline ends. This CDR3 is CSPQWGVGNEQFF. CDR3 sequence (DNA): TGCAGCCCCCAATGGGGGGTAGGCAATGAGCAGTTCTTC.

This clonotype was counted a few times. This chain joins TRBV19 and TRBJ1-5; D might be TRBD1 (5 bases). The CDR3 has 18 residues. Trimming removed 0 bases at V and 1 base at J, with 16 bases between. Germline CDR1 reads LNHDA; CDR2 reads SQIVND (reference sequence). The CDR3 is CASSIDGRADQSNQPQHF. CDR3 in DNA: TGTGCCAGTAGTATAGATGGCAGGGCCGACCAGAGCAATCAGCCCCAGCATTTT.

The V gene is TRBV5-4, the J gene TRBJ2-1; D perhaps matches TRBD2 (6 bases). V lost 4 bases and J lost 9, with 20 bases in between. Per the germline V gene, CDR1 is SGHNT and CDR2 is YYREEE (reference sequence). This CDR3 contains 15 residues. The CDR3 protein is CASSTGRVGPTEQFF. Written as DNA, the CDR3 is TGTGCCAGCAGCACCGGGAGAGTGGGACCCACTGAGCAGTTCTTC.

The chain uses TRBV19 and TRBJ2-3; maybe TRBD2 (6 bases). The CDR3 is 15 residues long. Germline-derived CDR1 and CDR2 are LNHDA and SQIVND (reference sequence). V was pared by 11 bases and J by 1 base, with 19 bases between. CDR3 amino acids: CACSWEARGTDTQYF. CDR3 nucleotides: TGTGCCTGTTCTTGGGAGGCTCGGGGCACAGATACGCAGTATTTT.

Details on this clonotype: This clone may be a read error of a much larger clone one base away. This chain joins TRBV28 and TRBJ1-3; D gene unclear. The CDR3 spans 13 residues. Germline V CDR1 and CDR2: MDHEN, SYDVKM. As DNA, the CDR3 is TGTGCCAGCAGTTTCGGCTCTGGAAGCACCATATATTTT. Amino acid sequence: CASSFGSGSTIYF.

This clonotype was found a few times. A much larger clonotype is one base distant, so this may be a read error. The chain links TRBV20-1 to TRBJ2-7, with 8 bases that match TRBD2. The V and J ends lost 0 bases and 5 bases, in that order; junction bases with no gene match: 12. CDR1 is DFQATT and CDR2 is SNEGSKA in the germline V gene (reference sequence). The CDR3 sequence is 16 residues long. CDR3 nucleotides: TGCAGTGCTAGAGATTTGGCGGGGGGCCAGGGCGACGAGCAGTACTTC. Amino acids: CSARDLAGGQGDEQYF.

As concerns this clonotype: A much larger clone sits a single nucleotide away, making a read error possible. The V and J genes are TRBV5-1 and TRBJ2-3; D ambiguous. The CDR3 sequence is 14 residues long. Looked up from germline, CDR1 is SGHRS and CDR2 is YFSETQ. V shed 0 bases and J shed 2 bases, with 7 bases lying between them. The CDR3 reads CASSLVRITDTQYF. The CDR3 bases are TGCGCCAGCAGCTTGGTTCGGATCACAGATACGCAGTATTTT.